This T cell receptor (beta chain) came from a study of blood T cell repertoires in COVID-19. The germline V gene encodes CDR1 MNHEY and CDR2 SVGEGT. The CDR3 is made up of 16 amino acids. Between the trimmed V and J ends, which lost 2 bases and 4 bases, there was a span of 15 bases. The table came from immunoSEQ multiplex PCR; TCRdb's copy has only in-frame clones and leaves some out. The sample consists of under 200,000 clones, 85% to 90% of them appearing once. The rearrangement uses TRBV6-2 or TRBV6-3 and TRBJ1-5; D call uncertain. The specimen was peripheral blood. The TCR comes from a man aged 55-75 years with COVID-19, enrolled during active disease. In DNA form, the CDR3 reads TGTGCCAGCAGTTACCGGCCAGTTGCGGGGAATCAGCCCCAGCATTTT. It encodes CASSYRPVAGNQPQHF.